The T cell receptor (beta chain) under discussion was sequenced for a study of cytomegalovirus exposure and HLA in healthy donors. The table lists this clone with a few counts. The antigen remains unidentified. Study-level points and caveats: An assumption of roughly uniform sequencing depth across donors underlay the presence/absence analyses. Confirmation in vitro established that three CMV-associated chains were specific for CMV antigens.

Trimming took 0 bases from V and 4 from J, leaving 10 bases between them. The CDR3 sequence is 14 residues long. Germline CDR1 SGHRS, CDR2 YFSETQ. It was with 60 Vbeta and 13 Jbeta primers that the PCR ran. Sequencing used immunoSEQ multiplex PCR; TCRdb keeps in-frame clones, though not all of them. The sample includes around 250,000 clones, over 70% seen only once; the top ten take about 7.3%. This receptor was identified in a woman aged 60-75 years in good health and CMV-seropositive. Sequencing was carried out using PBMCs. This chain links TRBV5-1 with TRBJ2-5; perhaps TRBD1 as D (5 bases). CDR3 amino acids: CASSLGQGIETQYF. CDR3 nucleotides: TGCGCCAGCAGCTTGGGGCAGGGTATAGAGACCCAGTACTTC.